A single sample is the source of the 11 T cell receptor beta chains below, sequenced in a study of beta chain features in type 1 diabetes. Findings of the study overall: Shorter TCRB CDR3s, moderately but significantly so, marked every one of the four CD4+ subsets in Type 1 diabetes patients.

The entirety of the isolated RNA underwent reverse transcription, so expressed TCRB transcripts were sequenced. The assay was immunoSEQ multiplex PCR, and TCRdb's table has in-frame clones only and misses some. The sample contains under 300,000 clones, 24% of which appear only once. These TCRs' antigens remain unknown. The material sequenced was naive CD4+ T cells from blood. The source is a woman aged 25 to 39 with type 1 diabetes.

CDR3 nucleotide sequence: TGTGCCAGCAGTTTATTGGGGGCGGCTAACAATGAGCAGTTCTTC. Protein sequence: CASSLLGAANNEQFF. V and J are TRBV28 and TRBJ2-1, with D possibly being TRBD1 (6 bases). Germline values: CDR1 MDHEN, CDR2 SYDVKM. CDR3 length: 15 residues. Trimming shortened V by 1 base and J by 5 bases, and 12 bases separated the two germline ends.

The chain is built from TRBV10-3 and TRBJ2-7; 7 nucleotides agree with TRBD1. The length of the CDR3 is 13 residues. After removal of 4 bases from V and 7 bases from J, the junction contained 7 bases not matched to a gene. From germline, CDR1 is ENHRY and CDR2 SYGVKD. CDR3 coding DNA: TGTGCCATCAGTGCCGGGACAGAGGGAGAGCAGTACTTC. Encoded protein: CAISAGTEGEQYF.

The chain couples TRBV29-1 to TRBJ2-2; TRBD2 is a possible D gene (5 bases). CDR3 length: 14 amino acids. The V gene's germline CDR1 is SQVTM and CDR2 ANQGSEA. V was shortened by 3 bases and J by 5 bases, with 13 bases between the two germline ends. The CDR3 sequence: CSVDEGDGTGELFF. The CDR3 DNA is TGCAGCGTTGATGAGGGTGATGGGACCGGGGAGCTGTTTTTT.

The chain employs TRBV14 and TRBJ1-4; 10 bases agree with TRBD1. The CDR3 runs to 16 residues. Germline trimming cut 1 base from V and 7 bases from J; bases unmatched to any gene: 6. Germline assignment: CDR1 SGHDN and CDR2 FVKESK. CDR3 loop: CASSQAGTGDSEKLFF. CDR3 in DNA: TGTGCCAGCAGCCAAGCTGGGACAGGGGACAGTGAAAAACTGTTTTTT.

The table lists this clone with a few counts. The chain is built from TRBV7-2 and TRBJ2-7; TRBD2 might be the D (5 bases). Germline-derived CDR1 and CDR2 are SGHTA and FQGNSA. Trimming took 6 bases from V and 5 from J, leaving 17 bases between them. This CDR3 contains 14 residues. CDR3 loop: CASRRGGPRDEQYF. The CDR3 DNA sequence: TGTGCCAGCAGACGAGGCGGGCCGAGGGACGAGCAGTACTTC.

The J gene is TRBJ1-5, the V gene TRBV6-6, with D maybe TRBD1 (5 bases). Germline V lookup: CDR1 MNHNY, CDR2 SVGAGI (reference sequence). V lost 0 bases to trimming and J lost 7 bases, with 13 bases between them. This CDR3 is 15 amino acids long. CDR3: CASSYSGRGGQPQHF. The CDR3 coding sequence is TGTGCCAGCAGTTACTCCGGGAGGGGCGGCCAGCCCCAGCATTTT.

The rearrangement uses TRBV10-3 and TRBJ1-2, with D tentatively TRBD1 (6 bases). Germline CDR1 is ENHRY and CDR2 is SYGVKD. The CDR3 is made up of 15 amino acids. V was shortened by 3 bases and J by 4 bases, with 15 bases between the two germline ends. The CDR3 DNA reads TGTGCCATCAGTGATGCGGACAGTGGGGGCTATGGCTACACCTTC. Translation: CAISDADSGGYGYTF.

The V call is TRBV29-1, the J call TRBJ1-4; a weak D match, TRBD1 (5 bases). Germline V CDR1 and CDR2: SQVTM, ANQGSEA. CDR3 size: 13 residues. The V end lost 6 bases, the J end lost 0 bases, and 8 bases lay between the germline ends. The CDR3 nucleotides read TGCAGCGTCCGGGACTCAACTAATGAAAAACTGTTTTTT. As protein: CSVRDSTNEKLFF.

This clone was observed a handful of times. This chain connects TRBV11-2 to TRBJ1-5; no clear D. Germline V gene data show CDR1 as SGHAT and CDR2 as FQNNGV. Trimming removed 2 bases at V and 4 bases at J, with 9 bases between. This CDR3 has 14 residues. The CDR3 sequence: CASSLSGQNQPQHF. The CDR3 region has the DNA TGTGCCAGCAGCTTATCGGGTCAGAATCAGCCCCAGCATTTT.

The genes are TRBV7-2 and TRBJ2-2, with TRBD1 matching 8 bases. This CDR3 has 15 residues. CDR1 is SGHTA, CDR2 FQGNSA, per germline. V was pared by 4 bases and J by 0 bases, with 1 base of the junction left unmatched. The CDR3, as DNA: TGTGCCAGCAGCTGGGGACAGGCGAACACCGGGGAGCTGTTTTTT. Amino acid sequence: CASSWGQANTGELFF.

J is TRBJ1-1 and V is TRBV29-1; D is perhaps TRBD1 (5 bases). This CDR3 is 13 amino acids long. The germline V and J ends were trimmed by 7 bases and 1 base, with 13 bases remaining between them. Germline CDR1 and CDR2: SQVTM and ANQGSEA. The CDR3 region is CSGARQKNTEAFF. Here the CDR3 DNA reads TGCAGCGGAGCGAGACAGAAGAACACTGAAGCTTTCTTT.